This record looks at one T cell receptor (beta chain) sequence and its context. These data come from a study of control samples from healthy donors and cancer patients. Measured with immunoSEQ multiplex PCR; TCRdb has only the in-frame clones, and not every one. The sample shows about 250,000 clones, over 75% of them seen only once. V was clipped by 2 bases and J by 1 base, with 4 bases between them. Germline assignment: CDR1 SGHDT and CDR2 YYEEEE. The CDR3 length is 14 residues. The chain carries TRBV5-6 and TRBJ2-6, with D hard to call. The source material was PBMCs. The receptor's source is a woman aged 60-70 years with lung cancer. The CDR3 is CASSFPSGANVLTF. The CDR3 DNA reads TGTGCCAGCAGCTTTCCGTCTGGGGCCAACGTCCTGACTTTC. Variable domain in full (rest from reference TRBV5-6 and TRBJ2-6): DAGVTQSPTHLIKTRGQQVTLRCSPKSGHDTVSWYQQALGQGPQFIFQYYEEEERQRGNFPDRFSGHQFPNYSSELNVNALLLGDSALYLCASSFPSGANVLTFGAGSRLTVL.